This T cell receptor beta chain stems from a study of OX40 agonist ivuxolimab in advanced cancers. The study in broad terms: Ivuxolimab, which targeted the costimulatory receptor OX40 (CD134), was an agonistic, fully human IgG2 monoclonal antibody. Intravenous ivuxolimab was administered to patients every 2 weeks at six dose levels: 0.01, 0.1, 0.3, 1.5, 3 and 10 mg/kg. Of the roughly 51 patients in dose escalation, about 20 had hepatocellular carcinoma, around 15 had melanoma, 9 had renal cell carcinoma and 9 had head and neck cancer. In the dose-escalation cohort, roughly 80% of patients were male, and the mean age was approximately 55 years, with a range of roughly 20 to 80. Patients were allowed to have had prior anti-PD-1, anti-PD-L1 or anti-CTLA-4 therapy, and approximately 41% of the dose-escalation patients had previously received checkpoint inhibitors. Partial responses occurred in three dose-escalation patients: two with cutaneous melanoma and one with hepatocellular carcinoma. Peripheral TCRbeta sequencing aimed to test whether ivuxolimab altered TCR sequence diversity and caused clonal T-cell expansion. The paper covers the monotherapy dose-escalation part of the phase I ivuxolimab trial, which included N ≈ 50 patients.

On this clone: Its target antigen remains unknown. One base away there is no much larger clone; base qualities are not given.

There are 17 amino acids in the CDR3, from cysteine to phenylalanine inclusive. Solely the CDR3 DNA is kept, with 51 bases framed from the first base. Sequences SGHAT (CDR1) and FQNNGV (CDR2) are obtained from the germline V gene. V and J are truncated by 1 base and 0 bases respectively, leaving an intervening sequence of 15 bases. The trial excluded patients who had a history of autoimmune disease or were on systemic immunosuppression. Peripheral blood for TCR sequencing was collected from all dose cohorts at baseline, on cycle 4 day 1, and on cycle 7 day 1. Samples were obtained from an open-label, multicenter, first-in-human phase I dose-escalation trial of ivuxolimab. Adults with locally advanced or metastatic melanoma, renal cell carcinoma, hepatocellular carcinoma or head and neck squamous cell carcinoma were enrolled in the trial. CD4+ and CD8+ T cells were sorted separately from peripheral blood before TCR sequencing.

Broad study findings and their caveats: In partial responders in the 0.1-3.0 mg/kg groups, normalized peripheral clonal expansion was found to be among the lowest, especially among CD8+ T cells. Low levels of normalized T-cell clonal expansion were also seen in some nonresponding patients. On average, CD8+ T cells showed more expanded clones than CD4+ T cells after ivuxolimab. At doses from 0.1 to 3.0 mg/kg, clonal expansion was seen in both CD4+ and CD8+ blood T cells between baseline and week 6. The antigen specificity of the peripheral T cells that underwent clonal expansion was not determined.

Genomic DNA was isolated from the sorted cells so that the TCRbeta CDR3 region could be sequenced. TCRbeta CDR3 regions were sequenced using the immunoSEQ Assay. In TCRdb, the immuneACCESS table is reduced to in-frame sequences with V and J assigned. These tables do not hold every clone; where another copy was compared, an unresolved V gene accounts for under half, and the others remain unexplained. The sample data list tens of thousands of clones, and around 84% of these were observed just once. Clones ranked in the top ten supply 20% to 25% of the sample. The chain joins TRBV11-2 to TRBJ2-5; the D segment could be TRBD1, given 6 matching bases. The material sequenced was CD4+ or CD8+ T cells sorted from blood, taken in a trial of the OX40 agonist ivuxolimab. The sequence was obtained from an adult with an advanced solid tumor such as melanoma, head and neck, liver or kidney cancer. The CDR3 here reads CASSLVLQGPYQETQYF. The nucleotide sequence reads as follows: TGTGCCAGCAGCTTAGTCCTGCAGGGGCCTTACCAAGAGACCCAGTACTTC.